The sequence of this T cell receptor (beta chain) was determined in a study of control samples from healthy donors and cancer patients. This CDR3 has 15 residues. The V end lost 0 bases, the J end lost 7 bases, and 13 bases lay between the germline ends. The germline gives CDR1 LGHNT, CDR2 FRNRAP. Method: immunoSEQ multiplex PCR; TCRdb's copy keeps in-frame clones and lacks some. The sample yields about 140,000 clones, 85% to 95% seen once. V gene TRBV12-5 combines with J gene TRBJ1-5; tentative D call: TRBD1 (5 bases). The receptor's source is a man between 40 and 49 years old in good health. Sequenced input: blood. The CDR3: CASGLVQVTDQPQHF. CDR3 nucleotide sequence: TGTGCTAGTGGTTTGGTACAGGTCACCGACCAGCCCCAGCATTTT.